One sample yielded the 12 T cell receptor beta chains listed below, sequenced in a study of monozygotic twins with inflammatory bowel disease (dated by TCRdb to the late 2010s). Receptor amplification or capture employed 5' RACE. This sample was sequenced with an Illumina HiSeq 2500. TCRdb reprocessed the reads, and each CDR3 protein sequence is entered once, without DNA. The sample's own table lists 300,000 to 450,000 distinct CDR3 sequences. Approximately 2.8% of the sample lies in the top ten. Sequenced input: blood. The receptors shown here come from a human donor with ulcerative colitis or Crohn's disease, or a healthy co-twin of an affected twin (not recorded which).

The chain is built from TRBV4-1 and TRBJ2-5; the TRBD1 assignment by TCRdb is unverifiable without DNA. The germline V gene has CDR1 MGHRA and CDR2 YSYEKL. There are 18 residues in the CDR3. The CDR3 reads CASSRYEHRGPGGETQYF.

The chain is built from TRBV7-3 and TRBJ2-2; TCRdb proposes TRBD2, but this gene call is untestable without DNA. Per the germline V gene, CDR1 is SGHTA and CDR2 is FQGTGA. The CDR3 spans 17 residues. The CDR3 here is CASSLGGGLGGTGELFF.

V usage is TRBV15 and J usage is TRBJ2-7; the D call of TRBD2 rests on TCRdb alone, since no DNA is present to check it. CDR3 length equals 16 residues. Looked up from germline, CDR1 is LNHNV and CDR2 is YYDKDF (reference sequence). The CDR3 loop reads CATSRVGTSGKYEQYF.

This chain joins TRBV4-2 and TRBJ2-1; without DNA, the TCRdb call of TRBD2 cannot be checked. CDR1 is LGHNA and CDR2 is YNFKEQ in the germline V gene. This CDR3 is built from 18 residues. The CDR3: CASSQGFGTQGGRIEQFF.

This sequence joins TRBV5-1 and TRBJ2-5; TCRdb picks TRBD1, but there is no DNA to check that call. Per the germline V gene, CDR1 is SGHRS and CDR2 is YFSETQ. The CDR3 is 15 amino acids. The chain's CDR3 is CASSNLQGAQETQYF.

This chain connects TRBV5-1 to TRBJ1-1. This CDR3 contains 13 residues. Germline-derived CDR1 and CDR2 are SGHRS and YFSETQ. The CDR3 is CASSAFGSHEAFF.

This rearrangement joins TRBV5-4 to TRBJ1-1; the D gene TCRdb calls, TRBD1, cannot be checked with no DNA. The germline V gene has CDR1 SGHNT and CDR2 YYREEE (reference sequence). The length of the CDR3 is 15 residues. The CDR3 sequence is CASRRRDRAATEAFF.

Here the CDR3 reads CARSSRETQYF. The V and J genes are TRBV5-3 and TRBJ2-5. TRBV5-3 is an open reading frame whose function is uncertain. The CDR3 loop spans 11 amino acids.

V and J are TRBV20-1 and TRBJ2-1; TCRdb gives TRBD2 as the D gene, but with no DNA this cannot be confirmed. CDR1 is DFQATT, CDR2 SNEGSKA, per germline (reference sequence). CDR3 length: 15 residues. CDR3 protein: CSARDRGRGRNEQFF.

The rearrangement links TRBV7-6 to TRBJ2-1. This CDR3 is 14 amino acids long. Germline assignment: CDR1 SGHVS and CDR2 FNYEAQ. The CDR3 region is CASSLEVYYNEQFF. The full variable domain, completed using reference TRBV7-6 and TRBJ2-1, is GAGVSQSPRYKVTKRGQDVALRCDPISGHVSLYWYRQALGQGPEFLTYFNYEAQQDKSGLPNDRFSAERPEGSISTLTIQRTEQRDSAMYRCASSLEVYYNEQFFGPGTRLTVL.

The gene calls are TRBV7-2 and TRBJ2-2; absent DNA, TCRdb's TRBD1 call cannot be checked. The CDR3 has 15 residues. Germline lookup yields CDR1 SGHTA and CDR2 FQGNSA. Here the CDR3 reads CASSLVVRESGELFF.

The V gene is TRBV10-3, the J gene TRBJ1-5; TCRdb's assignment of TRBD1 cannot be checked, as there is no DNA. The CDR3 sequence is 17 residues long. Germline V gene sequence: CDR1 ENHRY, CDR2 SYGVKD. CDR3 region: CAISEGQGRVGNQPQHF.